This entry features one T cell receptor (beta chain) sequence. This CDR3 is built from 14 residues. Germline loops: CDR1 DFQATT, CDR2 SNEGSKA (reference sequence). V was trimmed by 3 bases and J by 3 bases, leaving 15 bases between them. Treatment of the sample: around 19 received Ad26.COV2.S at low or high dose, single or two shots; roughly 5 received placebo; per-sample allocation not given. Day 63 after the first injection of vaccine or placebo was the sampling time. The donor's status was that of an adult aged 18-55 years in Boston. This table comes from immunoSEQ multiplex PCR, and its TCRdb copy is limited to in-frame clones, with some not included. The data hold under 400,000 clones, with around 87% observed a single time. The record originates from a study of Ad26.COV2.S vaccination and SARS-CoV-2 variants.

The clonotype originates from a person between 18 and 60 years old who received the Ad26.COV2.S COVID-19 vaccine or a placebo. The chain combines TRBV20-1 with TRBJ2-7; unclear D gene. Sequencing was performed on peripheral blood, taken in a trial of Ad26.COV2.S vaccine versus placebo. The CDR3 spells CSASSQDLYYEQYF. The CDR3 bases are TGCAGTGCTAGTTCCCAGGATCTATACTACGAGCAGTACTTC.